This T cell receptor (beta chain) emerged from a study of blood T cell repertoires in COVID-19. Looking at the study overall: COVID-19 samples from acute and convalescent phases originated in the United States, Italy and Spain. PBMCs, B-cell-depleted T cells, or T cells were the source of the cDNA or gDNA that made up the material.

Methods used by the authors: Amplified reference gene primers provided the basis for estimating nucleated cell counts. Clones were read by immunoSEQ multiplex PCR, and TCRdb kept only the in-frame ones, dropping some. That table supplies the V and J calls and clone size; D and trimming were determined from the DNA. The data show 250,000 or so clones, with 83% seen just once and more than 5.5% held by the top ten. The CDR3 contains 21 residues. Material for sequencing was peripheral blood. The source of this sequence is a human donor in a cohort sampled during active COVID-19. The chain links TRBV21-1 to TRBJ2-4; no DNA check was done on the table's D call, TRBD1. TRBV21-1 is an annotated pseudogene. The CDR3 nucleotides are TGTGCCAGCAGCAAAGGGGGCCTATCGAGGCAACCGGTACTAGCCAAAAACATTCAGTACTTC. This encodes CASSKGGLSRQPVLAKNIQYF.